A single sample gave rise to the 14 T cell receptor beta chains below, sequenced in a study of CD8 T cells in ankylosing spondylitis. Study results and limitations: For ankylosing spondylitis blood, a TCR beta motif of roughly 8 highly homologous variants appeared characteristic.

No antigen is known for these receptors. Each CDR3 protein gets one entry after TCRdb re-called the 5' RACE reads with MiXCR. The sample comprises fewer than 400,000 distinct CDR3 sequences, approximately 20% of which are singletons, and around 16% rests with the top ten. The sequenced material came from blood, either unsorted or a sorted T cell fraction (not recorded which). Every receptor here comes from a male donor with ankylosing spondylitis.

This clonotype was picked up many times. The V call is TRBV29-1, the J call TRBJ2-6; tentatively, D is TRBD1 (5 bases). Germline V lookup: CDR1 SQVTM, CDR2 ANQGSEA. CDR3 size: 13 residues. Trimming removed 5 bases from V and 2 bases from J, with 7 bases in between. The CDR3 loop is CSVRGTGANVLTF. CDR3 bases: TGCAGCGTTAGGGGAACTGGGGCCAACGTCCTGACTTTC.

This clonotype came up a few times. This sequence joins TRBV20-1 and TRBJ2-3; TRBD2 matches 10 bases. Trimming removed 6 bases from V and 6 bases from J; junction bases left unmatched: 18. The CDR3 has 17 amino acids. Germline CDR1 and CDR2: DFQATT and SNEGSKA (reference sequence). The CDR3 region is CSAPPLEREGPWDTQYF. For the CDR3, the DNA is TGCAGTGCGCCCCCACTTGAGCGGGAGGGTCCTTGGGATACGCAGTATTTT.

V and J are TRBV19 and TRBJ2-3; 8 positions match TRBD2. V was clipped by 5 bases and J by 0 bases; unmatched bases: 4. CDR1 and CDR2 from the germline V gene are LNHDA and SQIVND (reference sequence). CDR3 length: 15 amino acids. The CDR3 DNA sequence: TGTGCCAGTAGTGGGATAGCGGGAAGCACAGATACGCAGTATTTT. Amino acids: CASSGIAGSTDTQYF.

The V call is TRBV7-3, the J call TRBJ2-1; D remains ambiguous. The ends were cut back, 1 base at V and 10 bases at J, with 11 bases in the middle. Per the germline V gene, CDR1 is SGHTA and CDR2 is FQGTGA. CDR3 size: 13 residues. The CDR3 is CASSLMVGGEQFF. The CDR3 DNA follows: TGTGCCAGCAGCTTAATGGTGGGTGGGGAGCAGTTCTTC.

This clonotype appeared many times. V and J are TRBV19 and TRBJ2-1; no clear D. The CDR3 spans 12 residues. Between the trimmed V and J ends, which lost 8 bases and 8 bases, there was a span of 13 bases. Looked up from germline, CDR1 is LNHDA and CDR2 is SQIVND (reference sequence). CDR3 bases: TGTGCCAGTCGTTCGATCGGAGATGAGCAGTTCTTC. This codes for CASRSIGDEQFF.

The chain couples TRBV20-1 to TRBJ2-1; 9 bases fit TRBD2. CDR3 length equals 13 residues. In germline, CDR1 is DFQATT, CDR2 SNEGSKA (reference sequence). V lost 5 bases and J lost 9; bases outside the gene matches: 8. DNA for the CDR3: TGCAGTGCTCCGTCTAGCGGGACTGGTGAGCAGTTCTTC. Translated: CSAPSSGTGEQFF.

J is TRBJ2-7 and V is TRBV28; tentatively, D is TRBD2 (5 bases). Trimming removed 3 bases from V and 0 bases from J, with 12 bases in between. Germline V CDR1 and CDR2: MDHEN, SYDVKM. The CDR3 sequence is 15 residues long. The CDR3 bases are TGTGCCAGCAGTTTCAGGACGGGGAGCTCCTACGAGCAGTACTTC. This codes for CASSFRTGSSYEQYF. The variable domain in full, with the rest retrieved from reference TRBV28 and TRBJ2-7, is DVKVTQSSRYLVKRTGEKVFLECVQDMDHENMFWYRQDPGLGLRLIYFSYDVKMKEKGDIPEGYSVSREKKERFSLILESASTNQTSMYLCASSFRTGSSYEQYFGPGTRLTVT.

The gene calls are TRBV7-6 and TRBJ2-1; D is perhaps TRBD1 (7 bases). V shed 4 bases and J shed 4 bases, with 17 bases lying between them. Germline V gives CDR1 SGHVS, CDR2 FNYEAQ. The CDR3 consists of 16 residues. CDR3 coding DNA: TGTGCCAGCAGCTATTCGACAGGGAGGCCTTACAATGAGCAGTTCTTC. Translation gives CASSYSTGRPYNEQFF. The full variable domain, with the rest looked up from reference TRBV7-6 and TRBJ2-1, is GAGVSQSPRYKVTKRGQDVALRCDPISGHVSLYWYRQALGQGPEFLTYFNYEAQQDKSGLPNDRFSAERPEGSISTLTIQRTEQRDSAMYRCASSYSTGRPYNEQFFGPGTRLTVL.

This clonotype was detected many times. This chain connects TRBV29-1 to TRBJ1-3, with D maybe TRBD1 (6 bases). From germline, CDR1 is SQVTM and CDR2 ANQGSEA. Trimming cost V 2 bases and J 0 bases, with 8 bases left between them. The CDR3 runs to 14 residues. In DNA, the CDR3 is TGCAGCGTTGAATCAGGGGACTCTGGAAACACCATATATTTT. Its protein is CSVESGDSGNTIYF.

This clonotype was counted a few times. In DNA, the CDR3 is TGTGCCAGCAGTTTGCTCCAAATTTATAGCAATCAGCCCCAGCATTTT. Translation gives CASSLLQIYSNQPQHF. The V call is TRBV28, the J call TRBJ1-5; D not resolved. Trimming left V 3 bases short and J 0 bases short, with 12 bases between. Germline lookup yields CDR1 MDHEN and CDR2 SYDVKM. CDR3 length: 16 residues. Complete variable domain (other parts from reference TRBV28 and TRBJ1-5): DVKVTQSSRYLVKRTGEKVFLECVQDMDHENMFWYRQDPGLGLRLIYFSYDVKMKEKGDIPEGYSVSREKKERFSLILESASTNQTSMYLCASSLLQIYSNQPQHFGDGTRLSIL.

In its sample, this clonotype was seen a few times. The chain employs TRBV5-1 and TRBJ2-1; TRBD1 matches at 11 bases. V lost 6 bases to trimming and J lost 3 bases; unmatched junction nucleotides: 5. The CDR3 has 15 amino acids. Germline V gene lookup returns CDR1 SGHRS and CDR2 YFSETQ. The CDR3 loop reads CASNSDRGLYNEQFF. In DNA, the CDR3 is TGCGCCAGCAACTCGGACAGGGGGCTCTACAATGAGCAGTTCTTC.

The chain couples TRBV5-1 to TRBJ2-1; 13 nucleotides align to TRBD2. Losses at the gene ends were 4 bases for V and 3 bases for J; bases not matched to a gene: 7. This CDR3 has 17 residues. CDR1 and CDR2 (germline): SGHRS, YFSETQ. CDR3 nucleotides: TGCGCCAGCAGCACCCGGACTAGCGGGAGAGGCTACAATGAGCAGTTCTTC. This sequence encodes CASSTRTSGRGYNEQFF. The full variable domain, rest sourced from reference TRBV5-1 and TRBJ2-1, is KAGVTQTPRYLIKTRGQQVTLSCSPISGHRSVSWYQQTPGQGLQFLFEYFSETQRNKGNFPGRFSGRQFSNSRSEMNVSTLELGDSALYLCASSTRTSGRGYNEQFFGPGTRLTVL.

This sequence joins TRBV12-5 and TRBJ1-2, with D perhaps TRBD1 (5 bases). The CDR3 is 14 amino acids. CDR1 and CDR2 from the germline V gene are LGHNT and FRNRAP. Trimming took off 3 bases at V and 8 bases at J, with 16 bases between the two ends. CDR3 nucleotide sequence: TGTGCTAGTGGTTTAGGCACGGGGCTCGCAGGCTACACCTTC. It encodes CASGLGTGLAGYTF.

This chain joins TRBV5-1 and TRBJ2-1; 7 bases match TRBD2. V gave up 3 bases and J gave up 0 bases; unmatched junction bases: 6. The CDR3 is 16 residues long. Germline CDR1 is SGHRS and CDR2 is YFSETQ. CDR3 nucleotides: TGCGCCAGCAGCTCGGCGGGGGATAGCTCCTACAATGAGCAGTTCTTC. Translating gives CASSSAGDSSYNEQFF.